What follows are 27 T cell receptor beta chains derived from one specimen sequenced in a study of cytomegalovirus exposure and HLA in healthy donors listed by TCRdb under 2017. The library came from the immunoSEQ multiplex PCR assay. A mixture of 60 forward primers for TCR Vbeta segments and 13 reverse primers for TCR Jbeta segments was used in the multiplex PCR. The clones in this table, taken by TCRdb from immuneACCESS, are in-frame only. Not every clone is retained; where verified, under half of the shortfall comes from an unresolved V gene, and the cause of the rest is unknown. The sample table contains fewer than 90,000 clones; only one count was recorded for roughly three quarters of them. The top ten hold 3.7% of the sample. The sample was PBMCs. Receptors originate from a man aged 30-40 years in good health and CMV-seronegative.

This rearrangement joins TRBV18 to TRBJ1-2; 7 positions match TRBD1. Germline V gives CDR1 KGHSH, CDR2 LQKENI. The CDR3 length is 17 residues. Unmatched junction bases numbered 17, after V lost 6 bases and J lost 4 bases. The CDR3 DNA reads TGTGCCAGCTCGCCGACAGGGAGTAAGCGGAATACCTATGGCTACACCTTC. This codes for CASSPTGSKRNTYGYTF.

The chain combines TRBV7-9 with TRBJ1-2; D gene unclear. The CDR3 is made up of 13 amino acids. Trimming took off 5 bases at V and 3 bases at J, with 10 bases between the two ends. The germline gives CDR1 SEHNR, CDR2 FQNEAQ (reference sequence). CDR3 residues: CASSAESDYGYTF. As DNA, the CDR3 is TGTGCCAGCAGCGCTGAGAGTGACTATGGCTACACCTTC.

On this clone itself: Sequence at one end of the junction differs from germline and may be a read error. The gene calls are TRBV7-9 and TRBJ2-7, with a tentative D call TRBD1 (6 bases). Germline CDR1 and CDR2: SEHNR and FQNEAQ (reference sequence). This CDR3 has 15 residues. Here the CDR3 reads CSSSLSGGGTYEQYF. The CDR3 DNA is TGTTCCAGCAGCTTAAGTGGTGGGGGCACCTACGAGCAGTACTTC.

The genes are TRBV28 and TRBJ2-4; the D gene is possibly TRBD1 (6 bases). Germline assignment: CDR1 MDHEN and CDR2 SYDVKM. The CDR3 loop spans 18 amino acids. V was pared by 5 bases and J by 0 bases, with 20 bases between. The CDR3 region is CASSPSGASISAKNIQYF. The CDR3 nucleotides read TGTGCCAGCAGTCCATCAGGGGCATCCATTTCAGCCAAAAACATTCAGTACTTC.

This rearrangement joins TRBV18 to TRBJ2-5; possible D gene TRBD2, 5 bases. Germline CDR1 is KGHSH and CDR2 is LQKENI. The CDR3 totals 14 residues. V was pared by 0 bases and J by 7 bases, with 12 bases between. CDR3 in amino acids: CASSPPMDSWTQYF. In DNA form, the CDR3 reads TGTGCCAGCTCACCACCCATGGACTCGTGGACCCAGTACTTC.

In its sample, this clone was seen once. This chain joins TRBV2 and TRBJ2-2; 8 bases agree with TRBD2. Germline V CDR1 and CDR2: SNHLY, FYNNEI. Trimming cost V 7 bases and J 6 bases; bases outside gene matches: 10. The length of the CDR3 is 15 residues. CDR3 bases: TGTGCCAGCACCCCTATCCCGCGGGGGGCCGGGGAGCTGTTTTTT. Translation gives CASTPIPRGAGELFF.

The rearrangement joins TRBV6-1 to TRBJ2-7; D unresolved. The CDR3 is 15 amino acids. V was clipped by 4 bases and J by 4 bases, with 17 bases between them. Germline values: CDR1 MNHNS, CDR2 SASEGT. CDR3 DNA sequence: TGTGCCAGCAGTGGAACCGGCGCGGCTGCTTACGAGCAGTACTTC. This codes for CASSGTGAAAYEQYF.

This sequence joins TRBV29-1 and TRBJ1-2, with a weak D call TRBD1 (5 bases). V lost 4 bases, J lost 4 bases, and 16 bases lay in between. Germline CDR1 reads SQVTM; CDR2 reads ANQGSEA. This CDR3 region has 14 residues. CDR3 protein: CSVVTDRSFYGYTF. The DNA of the CDR3 is TGCAGCGTTGTCACCGACAGATCGTTCTATGGCTACACCTTC.

In regard to this clone: Mismatch with germline at one junction end may stem from a read error. J is TRBJ1-2 and V is TRBV6-6; 9 bases align to TRBD1. This CDR3 is built from 14 residues. The germline V gene encodes CDR1 MNHNY and CDR2 SVGAGI (reference sequence). The CDR3 loop is CAGRTTGGSSGYTF. CDR3 nucleotide sequence: TGTGCCGGCAGGACTACAGGGGGCTCGTCCGGCTACACCTTC.

The gene calls are TRBV7-2 and TRBJ1-6; weak D call: TRBD1 (6 bases). V dropped 0 bases and J dropped 6 bases, with 9 bases sitting between them. The CDR3 contains 15 residues. The germline V gene encodes CDR1 SGHTA and CDR2 FQGNSA. CDR3 amino acids: CASSLAPGVNSPLHF. CDR3 bases: TGTGCCAGCAGCTTAGCCCCAGGGGTTAATTCACCCCTCCACTTT.

V gene TRBV9 combines with J gene TRBJ2-1, with TRBD2 matching over 7 bases. V lost 1 base to trimming and J lost 0 bases; unmatched junction nucleotides: 19. The CDR3 extends over 21 amino acids. Germline CDR1 and CDR2: SGDLS and YYNGEE. The CDR3: CASSVSLLAGVGGGSYNEQFF. The CDR3 DNA follows: TGTGCCAGCAGCGTATCCTTACTGGCGGGAGTGGGGGGGGGCTCCTACAATGAGCAGTTCTTC.

The chain employs TRBV7-9 and TRBJ2-5, with D perhaps TRBD1 (6 bases). V gave up 2 bases and J gave up 2 bases, with 9 bases separating them. Looked up from germline, CDR1 is SEHNR and CDR2 is FQNEAQ (reference sequence). The CDR3 totals 14 residues. The CDR3, as DNA: TGTGCCAGCAGCTTAACAGGGTATCAAGAGACCCAGTACTTC. Translation: CASSLTGYQETQYF. Variable domain in full (rest from reference TRBV7-9 and TRBJ2-5): DTGVSQNPRHKITKRGQNVTFRCDPISEHNRLYWYRQTLGQGPEFLTYFQNEAQLEKSRLLSDRFSAERPKGSFSTLEIQRTEQGDSAMYLCASSLTGYQETQYFGPGTRLLVL.

The rearrangement uses TRBV4-1 and TRBJ1-5; TRBD1 might be the D (5 bases). Trimming took 0 bases from V and 5 from J, leaving 17 bases between them. The length of the CDR3 is 17 residues. The germline gives CDR1 MGHRA, CDR2 YSYEKL. CDR3 DNA sequence: TGCGCCAGCAGCCAAGACCCCTTGGGGGGGAATTATCAGCCCCAGCATTTT. Its protein product is CASSQDPLGGNYQPQHF.

The V and J genes are TRBV18 and TRBJ2-3, with 7 bases that match TRBD2. V was pared by 3 bases and J by 0 bases, with 0 bases of the junction left unmatched. CDR1 and CDR2 from the germline V gene are KGHSH and LQKENI. The CDR3 sequence is 14 residues long. CDR3 sequence reads: CASSPGLSTDTQYF. The CDR3, as DNA: TGTGCCAGCTCACCGGGACTAAGCACAGATACGCAGTATTTT.

In DNA, the CDR3 is TGTGCCAGCAGCCTACTAGCGGCTGACTACGAGCAGTACTTC. It specifies CASSLLAADYEQYF. The chain uses TRBV7-6 and TRBJ2-7; 8 bases agree with TRBD2. V was clipped by 5 bases and J by 3 bases; unmatched bases: 6. The CDR3 length is 14 residues. Germline CDR1 reads SGHVS; CDR2 reads FNYEAQ.

V and J are TRBV30 and TRBJ2-7, with D unclear. V gave up 4 bases and J gave up 3 bases, with 7 bases separating them. The V gene's germline CDR1 is GTSNPN and CDR2 SVGIG (reference sequence). CDR3 size: 11 residues. Here the CDR3 DNA reads TGTGCCTGGAAAACTGGCTACGAGCAGTACTTC. As protein: CAWKTGYEQYF.

V is TRBV6-5 and J is TRBJ2-7, with 7 bases matching TRBD1. The V gene's germline CDR1 is MNHEY and CDR2 SVGAGI. The CDR3 is 13 residues long. J lost 6 bases, V lost 6 bases, and 8 bases had no gene match. Here the CDR3 reads CASRSTGVREQYF. CDR3 bases: TGTGCCAGCAGATCCACAGGGGTTCGCGAGCAGTACTTC.

Details on this clone: A much larger clone sits a single nucleotide away, making a read error possible. V and J are TRBV2 and TRBJ1-5; 10 positions agree with TRBD1. J gave up 2 bases and V 3 bases, and 1 base lay outside the gene matches. CDR3 length: 15 amino acids. Germline lookup yields CDR1 SNHLY and CDR2 FYNNEI. In DNA, the CDR3 is TGTGCCAGCAGTGATGGGACAGGGGGCAATCAGCCCCAGCATTTT. Amino acids: CASSDGTGGNQPQHF.

V is TRBV10-2 and J is TRBJ1-2, with TRBD1 matching over 7 bases. Looked up from germline, CDR1 is WSHSY and CDR2 is SAAADI. Unmatched junction bases numbered 10, after V lost 5 bases and J lost 4 bases. This CDR3 region has 15 residues. This CDR3 is CASSPTGLTAYGYTF. For the CDR3, the DNA is TGCGCCAGCAGTCCGACAGGGTTGACCGCCTATGGCTACACCTTC.

The chain combines TRBV2 with TRBJ2-2; no clear D. V was shortened by 3 bases and J by 1 base, with 6 bases between the two germline ends. CDR1 is SNHLY and CDR2 is FYNNEI in the germline V gene. The CDR3 is made up of 14 amino acids. The chain's CDR3 is CASSDRRNTGELFF. CDR3 bases: TGTGCCAGCAGTGACAGGCGGAACACCGGGGAGCTGTTTTTT.

The chain recombines TRBV4-3 with TRBJ1-2; TRBD1 matches at 9 bases. The CDR3 extends over 19 amino acids. From germline, CDR1 is LGHNA and CDR2 YSLEER. V lost 1 base and J lost 0; bases outside the gene matches: 12. The CDR3 sequence: CASSQVPRDRVPTNYGYTF. CDR3 bases: TGCGCCAGCAGCCAAGTCCCCCGGGACAGGGTCCCCACTAACTATGGCTACACCTTC.

The chain employs TRBV28 and TRBJ2-7, with 10 bases aligning to TRBD1. Germline CDR1 is MDHEN and CDR2 is SYDVKM. The CDR3 runs 14 residues. The J segment lost 8 bases and the V segment lost 4 bases, leaving 8 bases of the junction unmatched. The CDR3 DNA sequence: TGTGCCAGCAGTTCTAGGGGACAGGGGTGGCAGCAGTACTTC. It yields the protein CASSSRGQGWQQYF.

The chain has TRBV6-5 and TRBJ2-7; a possible D gene is TRBD2 (5 bases). Per the germline V gene, CDR1 is MNHEY and CDR2 is SVGAGI. This CDR3 spans 11 amino acids. Trimming stripped 6 bases from V and 3 bases from J, with 6 bases between. CDR3 bases: TGTGCCAGCAGCCGGGGCTACGAGCAGTACTTC. Translating it yields CASSRGYEQYF.

The CDR3 nucleotides are TGTGCCAGCAGCATGACAGGGGGCTCTAATGAAAAACTGTTTTTT. Protein: CASSMTGGSNEKLFF. The genes are TRBV5-4 and TRBJ1-4; TRBD1 aligns across 10 bases. The germline V gene encodes CDR1 SGHNT and CDR2 YYREEE (reference sequence). CDR3 length: 15 amino acids. Losses at the gene ends were 4 bases for V and 3 bases for J; bases not matched to a gene: 3.

The chain has TRBV2 and TRBJ2-1, with TRBD2 matching 8 bases. Germline V gives CDR1 SNHLY, CDR2 FYNNEI. With V trimmed by 7 bases and J by 7 bases, 9 bases remained unmatched. CDR3 size: 14 residues. The CDR3 DNA sequence: TGTGCCAGCACCCCCGAGCGGGGGAAGAATGAGCAGTTCTTC. It yields the protein CASTPERGKNEQFF.

The chain is built from TRBV7-2 and TRBJ1-5; 7 bases match TRBD1. CDR1 and CDR2 (germline): SGHTA, FQGNSA. CDR3 length: 15 residues. Trimming removed 5 bases from V and 2 bases from J; junction bases left unmatched: 6. DNA for the CDR3: TGTGCCAGCAGCGCAGGGGGATTCGGCAATCAGCCCCAGCATTTT. This gives the protein CASSAGGFGNQPQHF. The full variable domain, completed using reference TRBV7-2 and TRBJ1-5, is GAGVSQSPSNKVTEKGKDVELRCDPISGHTALYWYRQSLGQGLEFLIYFQGNSAPDKSGLPSDRFSAERTGGSVSTLTIQRTQQEDSAVYLCASSAGGFGNQPQHFGDGTRLSIL.

The CDR3 sequence: CASSVSLTDQAIQYF. DNA for the CDR3: TGTGCCAGCAGTGTCTCTTTGACAGACCAAGCCATTCAGTACTTC. The V call is TRBV6-1, the J call TRBJ2-4; tentatively, D is TRBD1 (5 bases). The CDR3 contains 15 residues. CDR1 and CDR2 (germline): MNHNS, SASEGT. V lost 4 bases, J lost 9 bases, and 19 bases lay in between.